The entry below describes one T cell receptor (beta chain). This record comes from a study of OX40 agonist ivuxolimab in advanced cancers. About the research overall: Among those treated, three patients had partial responses, one with hepatocellular carcinoma and two with cutaneous melanoma.

Germline CDR1 and CDR2: MNHNS and SASEGT. Trimming left V 4 bases short and J 7 bases short, with 8 bases between. The CDR3 length is 12 residues. It was autoimmune disease history or systemic immunosuppression that excluded patients. Libraries were prepared by immunoSEQ multiplex PCR; TCRdb keeps only in-frame clonotypes and omits some of them. Of roughly 20,000 clones in the sample, around 82% are singletons; the top ten hold roughly 31%. The source of this sequence is an adult with an advanced solid tumor such as melanoma, head and neck, liver or kidney cancer. The chain links TRBV6-1 to TRBJ1-5; no clear D. The input for sequencing was CD4+ or CD8+ T cells sorted from blood, taken in a trial of the OX40 agonist ivuxolimab. CDR3 loop: CASSGHNQPQHF. DNA for the CDR3: TGTGCCAGCAGTGGACATAACCAGCCCCAGCATTTT.